Listed below are T cell receptor beta chains from one sample, sequenced in a study of blood T cells in healthy people across ages. TCRdb itself ran the 5' RACE reads through MiXCR, one entry per CDR3 protein. This table has almost 1 million distinct CDR3 sequences, 45% to 60% appearing once. The sample taken for sequencing was blood. The receptors stem from a woman aged 60 to 75 in good health. The CDR3 runs from the conserved cysteine through the conserved F or W. The order of the fields is clone size, D gene, V gene, J gene, CDR3 protein, CDR3 DNA. A D gene is named only where the DNA matches it firmly. Size is stated for part of the rows, as once, few or many counts, or as a class when the clone is expanded.

clone size: few
D gene: TRBD1
V gene: TRBV3-1
J gene: TRBJ1-2
CDR3 protein: CASSPRTGLGYTF
CDR3 DNA: TGTGCCAGCAGCCCCCGGACAGGGCTTGGCTACACCTTC

clone size: NA
D gene: NA
V gene: TRBV27
J gene: TRBJ2-7
CDR3 protein: CASSFDGGRTYEQYF
CDR3 DNA: TGTGCCAGCAGTTTTGACGGGGGACGCACCTACGAGCAGTACTTC

clone size: few
D gene: NA
V gene: TRBV6-6
J gene: TRBJ2-7
CDR3 protein: CASSRGGTGGAYEQYF
CDR3 DNA: TGTGCCAGCAGTAGGGGAGGGACAGGAGGGGCCTACGAGCAGTACTTC

clone size: NA
D gene: NA
V gene: TRBV28
J gene: TRBJ2-7
CDR3 protein: CASSGPSQPYEQYF
CDR3 DNA: TGTGCCAGCAGCGGGCCCAGTCAGCCCTACGAGCAGTACTTC

clone size: NA
D gene: NA
V gene: TRBV21-1
J gene: TRBJ1-1
CDR3 protein: CASNRPDKRCTEAFF
CDR3 DNA: TGTGCCAGCAACCGCCCCGATAAGAGGTGCACTGAAGCTTTCTTT

clone size: once
D gene: NA
V gene: TRBV2
J gene: TRBJ2-7
CDR3 protein: CASSVSPGPVEQYF
CDR3 DNA: TGTGCCAGCAGTGTGTCCCCCGGGCCGGTCGAGCAGTACTTC

clone size: NA
D gene: NA
V gene: TRBV11-2
J gene: TRBJ2-7
CDR3 protein: CASSLGSQLSAEQYF
CDR3 DNA: TGTGCCAGCAGCCTCGGTTCTCAACTAAGCGCCGAGCAGTACTTC

clone size: few
D gene: NA
V gene: TRBV29-1
J gene: TRBJ1-2
CDR3 protein: CSAGARAAGYTF
CDR3 DNA: TGCAGCGCCGGGGCCAGGGCTGCTGGCTACACCTTC

clone size: NA
D gene: TRBD1
V gene: TRBV20-1
J gene: TRBJ2-1
CDR3 protein: CSARTGGSYNEQFF
CDR3 DNA: TGCAGTGCCCGGACAGGGGGCTCCTACAATGAGCAGTTCTTC

clone size: few
D gene: NA
V gene: TRBV20-1
J gene: TRBJ2-3
CDR3 protein: CSARPTGTEDTQYF
CDR3 DNA: TGCAGTGCTAGACCTACGGGGACCGAAGATACGCAGTATTTT

clone size: NA
D gene: TRBD2
V gene: TRBV6-2/TRBV6-3
J gene: TRBJ2-1
CDR3 protein: CASTLTFPSSSGVYNEQFF
CDR3 DNA: TGTGCCAGCACCCTTACTTTCCCAAGTTCTAGCGGAGTCTACAATGAGCAGTTCTTC

clone size: few
D gene: NA
V gene: TRBV20-1
J gene: TRBJ2-6
CDR3 protein: CSAIVGLGANVLTF
CDR3 DNA: TGCAGTGCTATAGTGGGGCTTGGGGCCAACGTCCTGACTTTC

clone size: few
D gene: NA
V gene: TRBV6-5
J gene: TRBJ1-1
CDR3 protein: CASSQQGATEAFF
CDR3 DNA: TGTGCCAGCAGTCAACAGGGAGCCACTGAAGCTTTCTTT

clone size: few
D gene: TRBD2
V gene: TRBV29-1
J gene: TRBJ2-3
CDR3 protein: CSVVGAGGEVADTQYF
CDR3 DNA: TGCAGCGTTGTAGGCGCGGGAGGTGAGGTCGCAGATACGCAGTATTTT

clone size: NA
D gene: TRBD2
V gene: TRBV4-1
J gene: TRBJ2-7
CDR3 protein: CASTLSSGRIFSYNEQYF
CDR3 DNA: TGCGCCAGCACCCTAAGTAGCGGGAGAATTTTCTCCTACAATGAGCAGTACTTC

clone size: NA
D gene: TRBD1
V gene: TRBV10-3
J gene: TRBJ2-5
CDR3 protein: CAISGTGYQETQYF
CDR3 DNA: TGTGCCATCAGTGGGACAGGGTACCAAGAGACCCAGTACTTC

clone size: NA
D gene: NA
V gene: TRBV29-1
J gene: TRBJ2-3
CDR3 protein: CGVGAGTLTDTQYF
CDR3 DNA: TGCGGCGTTGGGGCGGGAACACTTACAGATACGCAGTATTTT

clone size: NA
D gene: TRBD2
V gene: TRBV4-2
J gene: TRBJ2-5
CDR3 protein: CASSPEKGLAGVGETQYF
CDR3 DNA: TGTGCCAGCAGCCCCGAAAAAGGACTAGCGGGAGTAGGGGAGACCCAGTACTTC

clone size: NA
D gene: TRBD1
V gene: TRBV29-1
J gene: TRBJ2-1
CDR3 protein: CSVGTGAGNEQFF
CDR3 DNA: TGCAGCGTTGGGACAGGGGCTGGGAATGAGCAGTTCTTC

clone size: NA
D gene: TRBD1
V gene: TRBV2
J gene: TRBJ1-6
CDR3 protein: CASSVRDSGSPLHF
CDR3 DNA: TGTGCCAGCAGTGTAAGGGACAGCGGGTCACCCCTCCACTTT

clone size: NA
D gene: NA
V gene: TRBV15
J gene: TRBJ2-7
CDR3 protein: CATSRSLVRADEQYF
CDR3 DNA: TGTGCCACCAGCAGGAGCTTAGTACGGGCTGATGAGCAGTACTTC

clone size: NA
D gene: NA
V gene: TRBV15
J gene: TRBJ2-5
CDR3 protein: CATSPFYSQETQYF
CDR3 DNA: TGTGCCACCAGTCCTTTCTACAGCCAAGAGACCCAGTACTTC

clone size: few
D gene: TRBD2
V gene: TRBV7-6
J gene: TRBJ2-7
CDR3 protein: CASSLDLGTNYEQYF
CDR3 DNA: TGTGCCAGCAGCTTAGACCTCGGGACTAACTACGAGCAGTACTTC

clone size: NA
D gene: TRBD1
V gene: TRBV20-1
J gene: TRBJ2-5
CDR3 protein: CSASDAGTDDQETQYF
CDR3 DNA: TGCAGTGCTTCCGACGCAGGGACAGACGACCAAGAGACCCAGTACTTC

clone size: NA
D gene: TRBD1
V gene: TRBV24-1
J gene: TRBJ2-5
CDR3 protein: CATSDPRGQGIGETQYF
CDR3 DNA: TGTGCCACCAGTGACCCCCGGGGACAGGGGATTGGAGAGACCCAGTACTTC

clone size: NA
D gene: NA
V gene: TRBV12-5
J gene: TRBJ1-5
CDR3 protein: CASGLGNQPQHF
CDR3 DNA: TGTGCTAGTGGTCTCGGTAATCAGCCCCAGCATTTT

clone size: NA
D gene: NA
V gene: TRBV5-1
J gene: TRBJ1-1
CDR3 protein: CASTENTEAFF
CDR3 DNA: TGCGCCAGCACCGAGAACACTGAAGCTTTCTTT

clone size: NA
D gene: NA
V gene: TRBV7-2
J gene: TRBJ2-5
CDR3 protein: CASGLNLGDGEETQYF
CDR3 DNA: TGTGCCAGCGGCTTAAACCTTGGGGACGGAGAAGAGACCCAGTACTTC

clone size: few
D gene: NA
V gene: TRBV27
J gene: TRBJ1-2
CDR3 protein: CASSLSQGPTYGYTF
CDR3 DNA: TGTGCCAGCAGCCTCTCCCAGGGCCCTACCTATGGCTACACCTTC

clone size: few
D gene: NA
V gene: TRBV12-3/TRBV12-4
J gene: TRBJ1-2
CDR3 protein: CASSFNTLGYTF
CDR3 DNA: TGTGCCAGCAGTTTCAATACGCTTGGCTACACCTTC

clone size: NA
D gene: NA
V gene: TRBV4-1
J gene: TRBJ2-7
CDR3 protein: CASSSLLVRGVFYEQYF
CDR3 DNA: TGCGCCAGCAGCTCCTTGCTGGTCAGGGGAGTTTTTTACGAGCAGTACTTC

clone size: NA
D gene: NA
V gene: TRBV5-1
J gene: TRBJ1-5
CDR3 protein: CASSVELGQPQHF
CDR3 DNA: TGCGCCAGCAGCGTGGAACTCGGGCAGCCCCAGCATTTT

clone size: NA
D gene: NA
V gene: TRBV6-2/TRBV6-3
J gene: TRBJ2-7
CDR3 protein: CASSSFQGGAGEQYF
CDR3 DNA: TGTGCCAGCAGTAGCTTTCAGGGGGGAGCGGGCGAGCAGTACTTC

clone size: NA
D gene: TRBD2
V gene: TRBV15
J gene: TRBJ2-5
CDR3 protein: CATSRARLAGSGETQYF
CDR3 DNA: TGTGCCACCAGCAGAGCCCGACTAGCGGGATCTGGAGAGACCCAGTACTTC

clone size: few
D gene: TRBD1
V gene: TRBV3-1
J gene: TRBJ2-1
CDR3 protein: CASSLTGALNEQFF
CDR3 DNA: TGTGCCAGCAGCCTTACAGGGGCGCTGAATGAGCAGTTCTTC

clone size: NA
D gene: NA
V gene: TRBV7-2
J gene: TRBJ1-2
CDR3 protein: CANSPVSDYGYTF
CDR3 DNA: TGTGCCAACAGCCCGGTTTCCGACTATGGCTACACCTTC

clone size: NA
D gene: TRBD1
V gene: TRBV27
J gene: TRBJ1-1
CDR3 protein: CASNLRGTGGTEAFF
CDR3 DNA: TGTGCCAGCAATCTCCGAGGAACAGGGGGCACTGAAGCTTTCTTT

clone size: many
D gene: TRBD1
V gene: TRBV29-1
J gene: TRBJ2-5
CDR3 protein: CSVLGTVRSETQYF
CDR3 DNA: TGCAGCGTCCTCGGGACAGTCCGGTCGGAGACCCAGTACTTC

clone size: NA
D gene: TRBD2
V gene: TRBV11-2
J gene: TRBJ2-7
CDR3 protein: CASSLDGRTSGEQYF
CDR3 DNA: TGTGCCAGCAGCTTAGATGGAAGGACTAGCGGCGAGCAGTACTTC

clone size: NA
D gene: TRBD2
V gene: TRBV20-1
J gene: TRBJ2-3
CDR3 protein: CSAQITSGRADTQYF
CDR3 DNA: TGCAGTGCTCAAATTACTAGCGGGAGAGCAGATACGCAGTATTTT

clone size: NA
D gene: NA
V gene: TRBV9
J gene: TRBJ1-5
CDR3 protein: CASSVTPNENQPQHF
CDR3 DNA: TGTGCCAGCAGCGTTACCCCAAACGAGAATCAGCCCCAGCATTTT

clone size: once
D gene: NA
V gene: TRBV5-1
J gene: TRBJ2-1
CDR3 protein: CASSLDSRFNEQFF
CDR3 DNA: TGCGCCAGCAGCTTGGACAGCCGATTCAATGAGCAGTTCTTC

clone size: many
D gene: NA
V gene: TRBV7-9
J gene: TRBJ2-6
CDR3 protein: CASSLGLTGSGANVLTF
CDR3 DNA: TGTGCCAGCAGCTTGGGCCTAACAGGCTCTGGGGCCAACGTCCTGACTTTC

clone size: NA
D gene: NA
V gene: TRBV5-6
J gene: TRBJ2-3
CDR3 protein: CASSLRGFTDTQYF
CDR3 DNA: TGTGCCAGCAGCTTGCGGGGATTCACAGATACGCAGTATTTT

clone size: NA
D gene: NA
V gene: TRBV3-1
J gene: TRBJ2-1
CDR3 protein: CASSPHIGGEQFF
CDR3 DNA: TGTGCCAGCAGCCCCCACATCGGGGGTGAGCAGTTCTTC

clone size: NA
D gene: NA
V gene: TRBV12-3/TRBV12-4
J gene: TRBJ2-7
CDR3 protein: CASSPRDLAEQYF
CDR3 DNA: TGTGCCAGCAGTCCCCGGGACTTAGCCGAGCAGTACTTC

clone size: few
D gene: NA
V gene: TRBV7-2
J gene: TRBJ2-7
CDR3 protein: CASSSLSHEQYF
CDR3 DNA: TGTGCCAGCAGCTCCCTAAGCCACGAGCAGTACTTC

clone size: many
D gene: TRBD2
V gene: TRBV28
J gene: TRBJ2-7
CDR3 protein: CASSLGSGIAEQYF
CDR3 DNA: TGTGCCAGCAGTTTAGGGAGCGGGATCGCCGAGCAGTACTTC

clone size: many
D gene: NA
V gene: TRBV24-1
J gene: TRBJ2-3
CDR3 protein: CATSGAFEADTQYF
CDR3 DNA: TGTGCCACCAGCGGCGCCTTCGAAGCAGATACGCAGTATTTT